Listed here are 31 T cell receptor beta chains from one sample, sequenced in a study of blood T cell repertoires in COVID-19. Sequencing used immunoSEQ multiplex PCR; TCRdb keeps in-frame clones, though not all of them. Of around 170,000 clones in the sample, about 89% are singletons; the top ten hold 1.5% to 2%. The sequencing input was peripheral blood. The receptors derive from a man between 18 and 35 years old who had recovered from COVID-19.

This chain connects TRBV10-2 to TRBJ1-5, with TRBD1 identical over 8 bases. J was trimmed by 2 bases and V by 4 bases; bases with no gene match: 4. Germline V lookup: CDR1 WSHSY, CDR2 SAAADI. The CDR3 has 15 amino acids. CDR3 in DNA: TGCGCCAGCAGTGGGGGGGGACAGGGCAATCAGCCCCAGCATTTT. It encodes CASSGGGQGNQPQHF.

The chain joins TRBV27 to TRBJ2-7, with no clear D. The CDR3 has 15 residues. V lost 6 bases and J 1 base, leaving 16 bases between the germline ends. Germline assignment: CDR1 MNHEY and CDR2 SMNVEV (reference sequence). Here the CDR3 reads CASRIFAAASYEQYF. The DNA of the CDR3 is TGTGCCAGCAGGATCTTCGCGGCGGCGTCCTACGAGCAGTACTTC.

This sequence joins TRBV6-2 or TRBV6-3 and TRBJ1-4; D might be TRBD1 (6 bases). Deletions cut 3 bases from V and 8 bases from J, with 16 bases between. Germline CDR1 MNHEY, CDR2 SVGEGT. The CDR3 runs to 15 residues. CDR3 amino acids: CASSYSTPTGEKLFF. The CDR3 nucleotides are TGTGCCAGCAGTTATTCGACACCAACAGGGGAAAAACTGTTTTTT.

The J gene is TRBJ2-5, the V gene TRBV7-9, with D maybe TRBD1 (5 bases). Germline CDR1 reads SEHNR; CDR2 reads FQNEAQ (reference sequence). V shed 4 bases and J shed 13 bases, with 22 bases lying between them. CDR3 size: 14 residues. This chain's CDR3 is CASSSTPGQGPGYF. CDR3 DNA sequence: TGTGCCAGCAGCTCCACCCCCGGACAAGGCCCTGGGTACTTC.

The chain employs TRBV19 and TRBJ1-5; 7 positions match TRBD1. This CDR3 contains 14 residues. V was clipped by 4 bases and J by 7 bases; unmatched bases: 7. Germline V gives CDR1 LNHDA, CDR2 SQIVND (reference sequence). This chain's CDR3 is CASSTTGSGQPQHF. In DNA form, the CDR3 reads TGTGCCAGTAGTACGACAGGGTCGGGGCAGCCCCAGCATTTT.

CDR3 nucleotide sequence: TGCGCCAGCATCCTCAAAGAGGGCTTGAACACTGAAGCTTTCTTT. This gives the protein CASILKEGLNTEAFF. The rearrangement joins TRBV10-1 to TRBJ1-1, with D hard to call. The CDR3 sequence is 15 residues long. Germline V gene lookup returns CDR1 WNHNN and CDR2 SYGVQD (reference sequence). Trimming removed 7 bases at V and 0 bases at J, with 15 bases between.

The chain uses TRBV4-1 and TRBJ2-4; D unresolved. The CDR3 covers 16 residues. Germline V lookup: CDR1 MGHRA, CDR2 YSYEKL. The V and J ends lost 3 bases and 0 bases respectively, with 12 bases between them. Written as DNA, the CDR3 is TGCGCCAGCAGCCAGACTGGCCTACTAGCCAAAAACATTCAGTACTTC. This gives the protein CASSQTGLLAKNIQYF.

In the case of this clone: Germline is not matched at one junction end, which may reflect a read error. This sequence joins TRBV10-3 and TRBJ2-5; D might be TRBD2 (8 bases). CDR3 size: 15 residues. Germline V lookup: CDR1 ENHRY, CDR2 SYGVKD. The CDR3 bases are TGTGCCATCAGTTCCCTAGCGGGCCGAGAGGGGGCCCAAGACTTC. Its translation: CAISSLAGREGAQDF.

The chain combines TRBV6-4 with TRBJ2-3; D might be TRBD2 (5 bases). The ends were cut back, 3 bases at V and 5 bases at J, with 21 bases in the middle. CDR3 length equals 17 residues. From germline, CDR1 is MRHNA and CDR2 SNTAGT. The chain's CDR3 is CASSEFGPALGRDTQYF. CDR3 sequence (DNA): TGTGCCAGCAGTGAATTTGGTCCAGCTCTAGGGAGAGATACGCAGTATTTT.

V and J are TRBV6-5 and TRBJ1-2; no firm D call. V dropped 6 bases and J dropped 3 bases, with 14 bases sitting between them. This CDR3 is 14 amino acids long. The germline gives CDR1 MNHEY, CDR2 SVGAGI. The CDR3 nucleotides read TGTGCCAGCAGCCCACGGGAAACTGACTATGGCTACACCTTC. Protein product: CASSPRETDYGYTF.

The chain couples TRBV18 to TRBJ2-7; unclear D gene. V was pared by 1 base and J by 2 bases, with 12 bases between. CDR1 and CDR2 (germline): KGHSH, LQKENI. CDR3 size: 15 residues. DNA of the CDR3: TGTGCCAGCTCACCACAAGACTCCCCTACCTACGAGCAGTACTTC. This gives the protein CASSPQDSPTYEQYF.

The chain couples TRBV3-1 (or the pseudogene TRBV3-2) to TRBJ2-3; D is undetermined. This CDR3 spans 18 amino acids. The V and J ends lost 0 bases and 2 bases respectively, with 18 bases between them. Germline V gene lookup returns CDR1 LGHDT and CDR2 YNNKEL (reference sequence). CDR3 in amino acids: CASSQDRLTGAFTDTQYF. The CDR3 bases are TGTGCCAGCAGCCAAGATAGGTTGACTGGAGCATTCACAGATACGCAGTATTTT.

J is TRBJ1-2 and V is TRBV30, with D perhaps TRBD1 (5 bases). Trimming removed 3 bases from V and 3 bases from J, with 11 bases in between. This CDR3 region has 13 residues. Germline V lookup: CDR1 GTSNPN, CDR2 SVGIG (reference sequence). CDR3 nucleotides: TGTGCCTGGAGCCTCGACAGTGACTATGGCTACACCTTC. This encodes CAWSLDSDYGYTF.

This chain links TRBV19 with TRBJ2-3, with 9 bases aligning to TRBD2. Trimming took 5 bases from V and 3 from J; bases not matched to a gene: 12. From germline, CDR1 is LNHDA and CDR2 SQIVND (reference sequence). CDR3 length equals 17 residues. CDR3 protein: CASSALTGGRATDTQYF. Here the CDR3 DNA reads TGTGCCAGTAGTGCGCTGACGGGCGGGAGGGCGACAGATACGCAGTATTTT.

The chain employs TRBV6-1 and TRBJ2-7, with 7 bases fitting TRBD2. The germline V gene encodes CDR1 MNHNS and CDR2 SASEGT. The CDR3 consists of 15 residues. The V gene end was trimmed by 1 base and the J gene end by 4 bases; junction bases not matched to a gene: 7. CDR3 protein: CASSEGGTTIYEQYF. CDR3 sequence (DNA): TGTGCCAGCAGTGAAGGTGGGACTACCATTTACGAGCAGTACTTC.

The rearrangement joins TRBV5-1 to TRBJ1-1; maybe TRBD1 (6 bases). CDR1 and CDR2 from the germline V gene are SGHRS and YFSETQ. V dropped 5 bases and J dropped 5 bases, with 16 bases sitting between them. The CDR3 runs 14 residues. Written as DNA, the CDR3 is TGCGCCAGCAGGAGGACAGTACATGGGACTGAAGCTTTCTTT. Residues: CASRRTVHGTEAFF.

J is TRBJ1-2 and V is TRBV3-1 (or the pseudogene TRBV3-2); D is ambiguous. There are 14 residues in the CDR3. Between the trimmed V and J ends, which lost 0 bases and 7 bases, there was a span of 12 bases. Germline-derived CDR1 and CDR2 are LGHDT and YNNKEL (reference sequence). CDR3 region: CASSQDPAGGGYTF. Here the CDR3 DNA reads TGTGCCAGCAGCCAAGATCCGGCAGGAGGTGGCTACACCTTC.

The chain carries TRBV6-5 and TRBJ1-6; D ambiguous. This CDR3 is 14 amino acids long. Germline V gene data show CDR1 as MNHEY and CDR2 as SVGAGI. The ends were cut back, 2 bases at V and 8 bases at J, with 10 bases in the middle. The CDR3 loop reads CASSYGPGDSPLHF. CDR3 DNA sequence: TGTGCCAGCAGTTACGGGCCCGGGGATTCACCCCTCCACTTT.

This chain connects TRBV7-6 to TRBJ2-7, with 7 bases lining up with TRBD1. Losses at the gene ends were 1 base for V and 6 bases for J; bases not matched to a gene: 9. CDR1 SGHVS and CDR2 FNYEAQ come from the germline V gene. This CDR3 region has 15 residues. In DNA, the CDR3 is TGTGCCAGCAGCTTAGAAACAGGGGTAAGGGCCGAGCAGTACTTC. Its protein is CASSLETGVRAEQYF.

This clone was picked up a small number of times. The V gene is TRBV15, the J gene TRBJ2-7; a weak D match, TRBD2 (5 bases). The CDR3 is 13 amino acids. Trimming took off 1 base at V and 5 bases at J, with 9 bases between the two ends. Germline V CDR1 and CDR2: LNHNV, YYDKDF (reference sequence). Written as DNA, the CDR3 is TGTGCCACCAGCAGAGGAGGGTGGGACGAGCAGTACTTC. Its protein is CATSRGGWDEQYF.

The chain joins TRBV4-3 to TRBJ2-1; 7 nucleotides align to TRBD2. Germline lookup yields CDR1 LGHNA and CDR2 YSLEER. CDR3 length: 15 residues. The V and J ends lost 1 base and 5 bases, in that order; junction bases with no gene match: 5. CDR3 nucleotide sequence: TGCGCCAGCAGCCAAGGGTGGCTAGCGGACAATGAGCAGTTCTTC. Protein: CASSQGWLADNEQFF.

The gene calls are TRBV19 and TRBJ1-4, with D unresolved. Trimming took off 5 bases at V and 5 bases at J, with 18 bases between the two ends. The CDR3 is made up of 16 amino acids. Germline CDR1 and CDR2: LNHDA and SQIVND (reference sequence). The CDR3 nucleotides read TGTGCCAGTAGTTCCCCCATGGGAGCTATGAATGAAAAACTGTTTTTT. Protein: CASSSPMGAMNEKLFF.

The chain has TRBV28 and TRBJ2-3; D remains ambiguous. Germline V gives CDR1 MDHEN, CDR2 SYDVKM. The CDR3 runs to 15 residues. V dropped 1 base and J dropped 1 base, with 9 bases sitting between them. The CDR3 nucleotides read TGTGCCAGCAGTTTATTTAGCCCAGGCACAGATACGCAGTATTTT. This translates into CASSLFSPGTDTQYF.

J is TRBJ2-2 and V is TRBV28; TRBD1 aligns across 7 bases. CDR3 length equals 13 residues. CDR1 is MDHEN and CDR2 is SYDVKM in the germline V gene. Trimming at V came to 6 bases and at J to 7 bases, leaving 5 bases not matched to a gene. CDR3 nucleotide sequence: TGTGCCAGCAGAAAACAGGGGAGCGGGGAGCTGTTTTTT. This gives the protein CASRKQGSGELFF.

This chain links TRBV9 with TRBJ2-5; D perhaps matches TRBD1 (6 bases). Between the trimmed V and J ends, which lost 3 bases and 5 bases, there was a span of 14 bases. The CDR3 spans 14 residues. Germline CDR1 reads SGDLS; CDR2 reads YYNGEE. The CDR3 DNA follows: TGTGCCAGCAGCGCCGGACAGCGGATGGAGACCCAGTACTTC. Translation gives CASSAGQRMETQYF.

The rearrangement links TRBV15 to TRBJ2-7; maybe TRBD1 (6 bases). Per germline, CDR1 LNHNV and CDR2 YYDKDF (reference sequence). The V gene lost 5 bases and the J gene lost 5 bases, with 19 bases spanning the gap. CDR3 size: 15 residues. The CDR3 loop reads CATSARDMGANEQYF. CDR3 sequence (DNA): TGTGCCACCAGCGCCCGGGACATGGGCGCCAACGAGCAGTACTTC.

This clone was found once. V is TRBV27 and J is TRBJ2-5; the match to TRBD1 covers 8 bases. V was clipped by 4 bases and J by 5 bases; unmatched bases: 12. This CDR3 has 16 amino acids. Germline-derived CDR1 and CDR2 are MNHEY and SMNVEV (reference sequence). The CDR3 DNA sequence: TGTGCCAGCAGTTCGCACTCGACAGGGGCGGGGGAGACCCAGTACTTC. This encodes CASSSHSTGAGETQYF.

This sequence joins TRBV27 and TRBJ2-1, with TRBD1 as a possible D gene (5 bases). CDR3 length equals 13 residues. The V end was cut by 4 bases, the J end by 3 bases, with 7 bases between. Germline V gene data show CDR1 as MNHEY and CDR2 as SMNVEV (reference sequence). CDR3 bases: TGTGCCAGCAGTTATGACAGCTACAATGAGCAGTTCTTC. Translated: CASSYDSYNEQFF.

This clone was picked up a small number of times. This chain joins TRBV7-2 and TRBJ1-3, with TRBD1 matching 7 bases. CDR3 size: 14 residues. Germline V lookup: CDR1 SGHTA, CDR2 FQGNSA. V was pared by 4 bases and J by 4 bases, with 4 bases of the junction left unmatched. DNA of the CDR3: TGTGCCAGCAGCTCAGGGGGGCGCGGAAACACCATATATTTT. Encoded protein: CASSSGGRGNTIYF.

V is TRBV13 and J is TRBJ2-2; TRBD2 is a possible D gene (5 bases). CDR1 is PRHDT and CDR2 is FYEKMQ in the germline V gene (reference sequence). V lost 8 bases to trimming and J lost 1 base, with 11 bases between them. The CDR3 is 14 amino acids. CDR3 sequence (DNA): TGTGCCAGCTACCAGCGGAGGAACACCGGGGAGCTGTTTTTT. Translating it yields CASYQRRNTGELFF.

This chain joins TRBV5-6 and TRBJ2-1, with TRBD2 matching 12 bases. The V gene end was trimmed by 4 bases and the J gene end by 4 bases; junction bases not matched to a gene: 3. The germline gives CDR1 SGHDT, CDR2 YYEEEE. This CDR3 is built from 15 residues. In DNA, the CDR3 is TGTGCCAGCAGCCCGGGGACTAGCGGGTACAATGAGCAGTTCTTC. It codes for CASSPGTSGYNEQFF.